The entry below gives a single TCR beta chain sequence along with its context. Seattle patient enrollment occurred during active infection, with longitudinal follow-up thereafter. The source of the sample is a study of blood T cell repertoires in COVID-19. About the study: Researchers got acute and convalescent COVID-19 samples from the United States, Italy and Spain. Sources were T cells, B-cell-depleted T cells, or PBMCs; the material itself was cDNA or gDNA.

Germline V gives CDR1 MNHEY, CDR2 SMNVEV (reference sequence). The J segment lost 4 bases and the V segment lost 5 bases, leaving 8 bases of the junction unmatched. This CDR3 has 15 residues. Per the original methods: Amplification of reference gene primers provided the estimated nucleated cell counts. Assay used: immunoSEQ multiplex PCR; TCRdb lists only in-frame clones, some missing. Clone size and V and J calls were adopted from that table, with D and trimming inferred from the DNA. The repertoire includes just over 300,000 clones, around 92% of them detected once, and approximately 1.8% sits in the top ten.

This sequence was found in a woman in her 30s with COVID-19, enrolled during active disease. Sample: peripheral blood. The chain combines TRBV27 with TRBJ2-3; TRBD1 aligns across 8 bases. The chain's CDR3 is CASSLRQGWSDTQYF. In DNA form, the CDR3 reads TGTGCCAGCAGTCTACGACAGGGGTGGTCAGATACGCAGTATTTT.